Presented here are 30 T cell receptor beta chains from one specimen sequenced in a study of control samples from healthy donors and cancer patients. Sequenced by immunoSEQ multiplex PCR; TCRdb stores in-frame clones only, minus some. The data contain 30,000 to 40,000 clones, around four fifths of them singletons. Sequenced: PBMCs. These receptor sequences come from an older woman with lung cancer.

The chain carries TRBV6-2 or TRBV6-3 and TRBJ1-5; D is ambiguous. The germline V gene encodes CDR1 MNHEY and CDR2 SVGEGT. The CDR3 is made up of 14 amino acids. Trimming pared 2 bases from V and 5 bases from J, leaving 10 bases between. The CDR3 loop is CASSYEGSYQPQHF. CDR3 sequence (DNA): TGTGCCAGCAGTTACGAAGGGTCATATCAGCCCCAGCATTTT.

This clone was recorded a few times. The genes are TRBV6-5 and TRBJ1-5; TRBD1 is a possible D gene (5 bases). This CDR3 is built from 14 residues. V was cut by 4 bases and J by 5 bases, with 12 bases left in between. CDR1 and CDR2 (germline): MNHEY, SVGAGI. The DNA of the CDR3 is TGTGCCAGCAGTTTTCCGGGGGTTGATCAGCCCCAGCATTTT. Amino acids: CASSFPGVDQPQHF.

The genes are TRBV5-1 and TRBJ1-1, with TRBD1 matching over 8 bases. V shed 4 bases, J shed 1 base, and the junction held 6 bases outside the gene matches. The CDR3 consists of 15 residues. Germline CDR1 is SGHRS and CDR2 is YFSETQ. CDR3 nucleotides: TGCGCCAGCAGCCACGGGACAGGAAAGAACACTGAAGCTTTCTTT. It translates to CASSHGTGKNTEAFF.

This chain joins TRBV5-6 and TRBJ2-4; TRBD2 matches at 7 bases. The germline V gene has CDR1 SGHDT and CDR2 YYEEEE. Trimming took 0 bases from V and 3 from J; bases not matched to a gene: 3. CDR3 size: 15 residues. CDR3 nucleotides: TGTGCCAGCAGCTTGGAGAGGGAGGGCAAAAACATTCAGTACTTC. Residues: CASSLEREGKNIQYF.

The chain's CDR3 is CASAATPPQRQPQHF. In DNA, the CDR3 is TGTGCCAGCGCGGCGACACCCCCTCAGAGGCAGCCCCAGCATTTT. This rearrangement joins TRBV6-5 to TRBJ1-5; D not resolved. The CDR3 sequence is 15 residues long. The ends were cut back, 8 bases at V and 7 bases at J, with 21 bases in the middle. Germline values: CDR1 MNHEY, CDR2 SVGAGI.

This clone appeared once. This chain uses TRBV19 with TRBJ2-7; D gene ambiguous. From germline, CDR1 is LNHDA and CDR2 SQIVND (reference sequence). V shed 4 bases and J shed 5 bases, with 6 bases lying between them. The CDR3 sequence is 11 residues long. The CDR3 reads CASSNSDEQYF. CDR3 nucleotides: TGTGCCAGTAGTAACAGTGACGAGCAGTACTTC.

The V gene is TRBV19, the J gene TRBJ1-1; D remains ambiguous. V lost 5 bases and J lost 5, with 12 bases in between. The CDR3 is made up of 13 amino acids. Germline assignment: CDR1 LNHDA and CDR2 SQIVND (reference sequence). CDR3 residues: CASSPRTDTEAFF. DNA of the CDR3: TGTGCCAGTAGTCCGCGGACGGATACTGAAGCTTTCTTT. Full variable domain (remainder filled in from reference TRBV19 and TRBJ1-1): DGGITQSPKYLFRKEGQNVTLSCEQNLNHDAMYWYRQDPGQGLRLIYYSQIVNDFQKGDIAEGYSVSREKKESFPLTVTSAQKNPTAFYLCASSPRTDTEAFFGQGTRLTVV.

A word on this clone: The sample carries other DNA sequences with the same CDR3. The gene calls are TRBV10-1 and TRBJ1-1, with D uncertain. Trimming stripped 3 bases from V and 7 bases from J, with 15 bases between. Germline V gene data show CDR1 as WNHNN and CDR2 as SYGVQD (reference sequence). The CDR3 extends over 14 amino acids. The CDR3 protein is CASSDGPLNGEAFF. CDR3 sequence (DNA): TGCGCCAGCAGTGATGGCCCCCTGAACGGTGAAGCTTTCTTT.

The chain carries TRBV18 and TRBJ2-2; unclear D gene. The CDR3 covers 14 residues. V lost 10 bases to trimming and J lost 4 bases, with 16 bases between them. Germline V gene sequence: CDR1 KGHSH, CDR2 LQKENI. The CDR3 loop is CATQDGRITGELFF. The CDR3 nucleotides read TGTGCCACTCAGGACGGACGGATCACCGGGGAGCTGTTTTTT.

The chain has TRBV28 and TRBJ1-5; 8 positions match TRBD1. CDR1 is MDHEN and CDR2 is SYDVKM in the germline V gene. The CDR3 contains 14 residues. V shed 4 bases and J 6 bases; nucleotides not matched to a gene: 5. The CDR3 DNA reads TGTGCCAGCAGTTCGCTACAGGGGGGTCAGCCCCAGCATTTT. It codes for CASSSLQGGQPQHF.

This chain joins TRBV6-2 or TRBV6-3 and TRBJ2-7; TRBD2 is a possible D gene (5 bases). Germline V gene data show CDR1 as MNHEY and CDR2 as SVGEGT. The length of the CDR3 is 14 residues. V gave up 1 base and J gave up 0 bases, with 7 bases separating them. In DNA, the CDR3 is TGTGCCAGCAGTTACTTTCGGGACTCCTACGAGCAGTACTTC. It is translated as CASSYFRDSYEQYF.

The J gene is TRBJ1-6, the V gene TRBV18; 9 bases are shared with TRBD1. The CDR3 is made up of 16 amino acids. Germline lookup yields CDR1 KGHSH and CDR2 LQKENI. The junction had 9 bases not matched to a gene; V was cut back by 3 bases and J by 9 bases. The CDR3 protein is CASSPNRDREISPLHF. The CDR3 DNA is TGTGCCAGCTCACCGAACAGGGACAGGGAAATTTCACCCCTCCACTTT.

The chain recombines TRBV6-2 or TRBV6-3 with TRBJ2-7, with TRBD2 matching 9 bases. With V trimmed by 6 bases and J by 7 bases, 7 bases remained unmatched. Per germline, CDR1 MNHEY and CDR2 SVGEGT. This CDR3 is 13 amino acids long. The CDR3 DNA is TGTGCCAGCAGCGAGCGGGGGGAAGGAGAGCAGTACTTC. Translation gives CASSERGEGEQYF.

The chain employs TRBV24-1 and TRBJ2-2; TRBD2 might be the D (6 bases). Germline V gives CDR1 KGHDR, CDR2 SFDVKD. The CDR3 has 14 amino acids. V dropped 6 bases and J dropped 0 bases, with 7 bases sitting between them. The CDR3: CATSPGANTGELFF. The CDR3 bases are TGTGCCACCAGTCCGGGGGCGAACACCGGGGAGCTGTTTTTT.

This chain connects TRBV29-1 to TRBJ1-1, with TRBD1 matching 10 bases. V was clipped by 5 bases and J by 6 bases; unmatched bases: 3. This CDR3 spans 12 amino acids. The germline CDR1 and CDR2 sequences are SQVTM and ANQGSEA. The CDR3 spells CSVSGQGAEAFF. Written as DNA, the CDR3 is TGCAGCGTTTCTGGACAGGGGGCTGAAGCTTTCTTT.

This clone is a singleton in its sample. The gene calls are TRBV5-1 and TRBJ2-1; unclear D gene. Trimming stripped 2 bases from V and 3 bases from J, with 9 bases between. CDR3 length: 14 amino acids. The V gene's germline CDR1 is SGHRS and CDR2 YFSETQ. Here the CDR3 reads CASSFSGVYNEQFF. The CDR3 nucleotides are TGCGCCAGCAGCTTTAGTGGGGTCTACAATGAGCAGTTCTTC.

The chain joins TRBV7-2 to TRBJ2-3, with unresolved D. The CDR3 is 14 residues long. CDR1 is SGHTA, CDR2 FQGNSA, per germline. V gave up 2 bases and J gave up 0 bases, with 6 bases separating them. The CDR3 DNA sequence: TGTGCCAGCAGCTTACTTACTAGCACAGATACGCAGTATTTT. Translation gives CASSLLTSTDTQYF.

This clone was recorded once. The V call is TRBV20-1, the J call TRBJ2-5; no firm D call. V lost 4 bases and J lost 7, with 10 bases in between. From germline, CDR1 is DFQATT and CDR2 SNEGSKA (reference sequence). The CDR3 runs 11 residues. The CDR3 DNA reads as TGCAGTGCTAACGTCGGGTTGACCCAGTACTTC. Translation: CSANVGLTQYF.

The chain uses TRBV18 and TRBJ2-2; D is possibly TRBD2 (5 bases). V lost 0 bases and J 5 bases, leaving 13 bases between the germline ends. Per the germline V gene, CDR1 is KGHSH and CDR2 is LQKENI. The CDR3 is 16 amino acids. The CDR3 loop is CASSPPERRGTGELFF. In nucleotides, the CDR3 is TGTGCCAGCTCACCACCTGAGCGGAGAGGAACCGGGGAGCTGTTTTTT.

The chain uses TRBV3-1 (or the pseudogene TRBV3-2) and TRBJ2-7; TRBD1 matches at 8 bases. Germline CDR1 reads LGHDT; CDR2 reads YNNKEL (reference sequence). The CDR3 length is 14 residues. With 3 bases clipped from V and 6 bases from J, the junction kept 7 bases outside the gene matches. The CDR3 sequence is CASSHDRGTSEQYF. In nucleotides, the CDR3 is TGTGCCAGCAGCCACGACAGGGGTACTTCCGAGCAGTACTTC.

The chain joins TRBV6-5 to TRBJ1-2; D is uncertain. The V gene's germline CDR1 is MNHEY and CDR2 SVGAGI. The CDR3 extends over 10 amino acids. The V and J ends lost 6 bases and 3 bases respectively, with 2 bases between them. The CDR3 DNA sequence: TGTGCCAGCAGGGACTATGGCTACACCTTC. The encoded protein is CASRDYGYTF.

The chain is built from TRBV11-2 and TRBJ1-1; D is uncertain. The CDR3 runs 13 residues. CDR1 is SGHAT and CDR2 is FQNNGV in the germline V gene. V was clipped by 5 bases and J by 4 bases, with 11 bases between them. CDR3 protein: CASSPLSGTEAFF. The CDR3 DNA sequence: TGTGCCAGCAGCCCCCTTTCTGGCACTGAAGCTTTCTTT.

The V call is TRBV7-9, the J call TRBJ2-7; 9 bases line up with TRBD2. The CDR3 runs 15 residues. J gave up 6 bases and V 5 bases, and 11 bases lay outside the gene matches. Germline V gene data show CDR1 as SEHNR and CDR2 as FQNEAQ (reference sequence). The CDR3 protein is CASSPGGGGRGEQYF. For the CDR3, the DNA is TGTGCCAGCAGCCCAGGCGGGGGGGGCAGGGGCGAGCAGTACTTC.

The rearrangement uses TRBV4-3 and TRBJ1-2; D is possibly TRBD1 (5 bases). CDR1 and CDR2 from the germline V gene are LGHNA and YSLEER. The CDR3 is made up of 15 amino acids. V lost 6 bases, J lost 1 base, and 15 bases lay in between. CDR3 nucleotide sequence: TGCGCCAGCAGTCTGGGTGGCGGGGGTAACTATGGCTACACCTTC. It translates to CASSLGGGGNYGYTF.

J is TRBJ1-1 and V is TRBV20-1; D might be TRBD1 (6 bases). Germline V gene data show CDR1 as DFQATT and CDR2 as SNEGSKA (reference sequence). This CDR3 contains 15 residues. Trimming stripped 3 bases from V and 4 bases from J, with 18 bases between. CDR3 in DNA: TGCAGTGCTAGTGCTTTTACAGGGTTGGGCACTGAAGCTTTCTTT. It translates to CSASAFTGLGTEAFF.

The chain employs TRBV7-6 and TRBJ2-7, with 9 bases aligning to TRBD1. The V and J ends lost 3 bases and 6 bases, in that order; junction bases with no gene match: 6. Germline CDR1 and CDR2: SGHVS and FNYEAQ. The CDR3 runs 14 residues. The CDR3 reads CASSLGQGLLEQYF. CDR3 DNA sequence: TGTGCCAGCAGCTTGGGACAGGGCCTACTCGAGCAGTACTTC.

The genes are TRBV6-5 and TRBJ2-7, with D unclear. Germline CDR1 MNHEY, CDR2 SVGAGI. The CDR3 has 12 amino acids. V gave up 6 bases and J gave up 2 bases, with 8 bases separating them. The CDR3 here is CASSDNPYEQYF. The CDR3 region has the DNA TGTGCCAGCAGCGACAACCCCTACGAGCAGTACTTC.

The CDR3 DNA reads as TGTGCCATGGGAAAGGGAGGAGCCGAGGAAGCTTTCTTT. This gives the protein CAMGKGGAEEAFF. The chain is built from TRBV6-5 and TRBJ1-1; D is undetermined. V was cut by 10 bases and J by 8 bases, with 20 bases left in between. The CDR3 extends over 13 amino acids. Germline lookup yields CDR1 MNHEY and CDR2 SVGAGI.

The genes are TRBV7-2 and TRBJ2-4, with a weak D call TRBD2 (6 bases). The length of the CDR3 is 15 residues. The V end lost 4 bases, the J end lost 0 bases, and 10 bases lay between the germline ends. The germline V gene encodes CDR1 SGHTA and CDR2 FQGNSA. CDR3 sequence (DNA): TGTGCCAGCAGCTCTTTAGCGGTAGCCAAAAACATTCAGTACTTC. Translated: CASSSLAVAKNIQYF.

This rearrangement joins TRBV7-4 to TRBJ1-4, with 7 bases identical to TRBD1. The germline V gene encodes CDR1 SGHVT and CDR2 SQSDAQ. V trimming: 6 bases; J trimming: 6 bases; junction bases outside the gene matches: 7. The CDR3 sequence is 14 residues long. The CDR3 coding sequence is TGTGCCAGCAGAAATGACAGGGTCGATGAAAAACTGTTTTTT. Translated, it gives CASRNDRVDEKLFF.